Presented here are 13 T cell receptor beta chains from one specimen sequenced in a study of CD8+CD57+ T cells in acquired aplastic anemia. Genomic DNA acted as the template from which TCR beta VDJ combination and CDR3 sequence profiling were carried out. TCRdb reanalysed the reads using MiXCR and keeps one entry per CDR3 protein. The sample has over 150,000 distinct CDR3 sequences, less than 50% seen once. Previously, flow cytometry had revealed CD8+CD57+ cell expansion in the patients chosen for sequencing. Sequenced input: sorted CD4+, CD8+, or CD8+CD57+ T cells (not recorded which) from PBMCs. These receptors all stem from a human donor with aplastic anemia.

V is TRBV27 and J is TRBJ2-7; 8 nucleotides line up with TRBD1. CDR3 size: 15 residues. The trim removed 6 bases at V and 5 bases at J, leaving 12 bases unmatched. Germline V gene data show CDR1 as MNHEY and CDR2 as SMNVEV (reference sequence). CDR3 DNA sequence: TGTGCCAGCAGACCTACCCCAGGGGGCAACCACGAGCAGTACTTC. Translation gives CASRPTPGGNHEQYF.

This chain joins TRBV19 and TRBJ1-5; D unclear. This CDR3 spans 15 amino acids. V was cut by 10 bases and J by 4 bases, with 20 bases left in between. Germline V CDR1 and CDR2: LNHDA, SQIVND (reference sequence). CDR3 region: CATEDVLFGNQPQHF. In nucleotides, the CDR3 is TGTGCCACCGAGGATGTCCTTTTTGGGAATCAGCCCCAGCATTTT.

On this clonotype itself: A clone one base away is much larger, so this may be a read error. The J gene is TRBJ1-6, the V gene TRBV20-1, with 7 nucleotides matching TRBD1. Germline values: CDR1 DFQATT, CDR2 SNEGSKA (reference sequence). This CDR3 contains 17 residues. V was pared by 4 bases and J by 5 bases, with 14 bases of the junction left unmatched. The CDR3 nucleotides are TGCAGTGCTAAGGCGAGGCGCAGGGGGGGAAATAATTCACCCCTCCACTTT. The encoded protein is CSAKARRRGGNNSPLHF.

V and J are TRBV24-1 and TRBJ2-5; no reliable D call. The CDR3 runs to 13 residues. V lost 9 bases, J lost 2 bases, and 12 bases lay in between. Germline V gives CDR1 KGHDR, CDR2 SFDVKD. This chain's CDR3 is CATGDGSQETQYF. In DNA form, the CDR3 reads TGTGCCACCGGAGACGGCAGTCAAGAGACCCAGTACTTC.

This clonotype was counted at least ten times. The J gene is TRBJ2-3, the V gene TRBV7-3; tentative D call: TRBD1 (5 bases). V was trimmed by 3 bases and J by 0 bases, leaving 10 bases between them. Germline assignment: CDR1 SGHTA and CDR2 FQGTGA. The CDR3 loop spans 15 amino acids. The CDR3 region has the DNA TGTGCCAGCAGCTTCAGCGACAGCAGCACAGATACGCAGTATTTT. Residues: CASSFSDSSTDTQYF.

This clonotype showed up many times. CDR3 DNA sequence: TGTGCCAGCAGTGGGTCCGGGACAGGTTTCTTCTACGAGCAGTACTTC. Translating it yields CASSGSGTGFFYEQYF. The chain carries TRBV2 and TRBJ2-7; 8 bases are shared with TRBD1. Germline assignment: CDR1 SNHLY and CDR2 FYNNEI. Unmatched junction bases numbered 11, after V lost 4 bases and J lost 3 bases. The CDR3 length is 16 residues. The whole variable domain, filled in from reference TRBV2 and TRBJ2-7, reads EPEVTQTPSHQVTQMGQEVILRCVPISNHLYFYWYRQILGQKVEFLVSFYNNEISEKSEIFDDQFSVERPDGSNFTLKIRSTKLEDSAMYFCASSGSGTGFFYEQYFGPGTRLTVT.

The chain has TRBV5-1 and TRBJ2-2; D perhaps matches TRBD2 (6 bases). The length of the CDR3 is 16 residues. Germline V gene sequence: CDR1 SGHRS, CDR2 YFSETQ. V lost 3 bases and J 0 bases, leaving 12 bases between the germline ends. CDR3 nucleotides: TGCGCCAGCAGCTGGGGACTGACGACGAACACCGGGGAGCTGTTTTTT. It yields the protein CASSWGLTTNTGELFF.

In this sample, this clonotype turned up many times. The rearrangement uses TRBV5-5 and TRBJ2-3, with D uncertain. The CDR3 has 13 amino acids. Germline CDR1 reads SGHKS; CDR2 reads YYEKEE (reference sequence). V lost 4 bases, J lost 2 bases, and 8 bases lay in between. The CDR3 DNA is TGTGCCAGCAGCAGGCCAGTCACAGATACGCAGTATTTT. It is translated as CASSRPVTDTQYF.

This clonotype was observed many times. CDR3: CSARQAGAPLVLTF. In nucleotides, the CDR3 is TGCAGTGCTAGACAGGCGGGGGCACCTTTGGTCCTGACTTTC. The V and J genes are TRBV20-1 and TRBJ2-6, with D possibly TRBD2 on 7 matching bases. The CDR3 is 14 residues long. The V end lost 2 bases, the J end lost 13 bases, and 18 bases lay between the germline ends. Germline-derived CDR1 and CDR2 are DFQATT and SNEGSKA (reference sequence).

The V call is TRBV10-3, the J call TRBJ2-7; TRBD1 aligns across 9 bases. V lost 4 bases, J lost 7 bases, and 11 bases stayed unmatched. CDR1 is ENHRY and CDR2 is SYGVKD in the germline V gene. The length of the CDR3 is 15 residues. CDR3 sequence: CAISVTGTGSNEQYF. The CDR3 coding sequence is TGTGCCATCAGTGTCACCGGGACAGGGTCTAATGAGCAGTACTTC.

This chain connects TRBV6-1 to TRBJ2-3, with D possibly being TRBD1 (6 bases). The CDR3 has 12 residues. V dropped 10 bases and J dropped 3 bases, with 11 bases sitting between them. Germline V CDR1 and CDR2: MNHNS, SASEGT. The CDR3 loop reads CATGQLTDTQYF. The CDR3 coding sequence is TGTGCCACCGGACAGTTAACAGATACGCAGTATTTT.

This sequence joins TRBV9 and TRBJ1-2, with D possibly matching TRBD1 (6 bases). There are 15 residues in the CDR3. CDR1 is SGDLS, CDR2 YYNGEE, per germline. Trimming left V 2 bases short and J 8 bases short, with 19 bases between. In DNA form, the CDR3 reads TGTGCCAGCAGCGTGCTCGACGGGCAGGGGACCGGCTACACCTTC. Protein: CASSVLDGQGTGYTF.

This chain joins TRBV6-1 and TRBJ1-2; D may be TRBD1 (5 bases). The length of the CDR3 is 15 residues. Trimming stripped 5 bases from V and 2 bases from J, with 15 bases between. CDR1 MNHNS and CDR2 SASEGT come from the germline V gene. CDR3 nucleotide sequence: TGTGCCAGCAGTCGGGACCTGACACTGAACTATGGCTACACCTTC. This sequence encodes CASSRDLTLNYGYTF.